This record looks at one T cell receptor beta chain sequence and its context. What it recognizes is unknown. Assay: immunoSEQ multiplex PCR; the TCRdb copy retains only in-frame clones and omits some. The sample records over 150,000 clones, approximately 84% being singletons. These data originate in a study of cytomegalovirus exposure and HLA in healthy donors. Findings and limits, study-wide: Specificity for CMV antigens was confirmed in vitro for a few of the CMV-associated chains. TCR clusters originating in the first cohort tended to co-occur in the 100 to 150 validation repertoires, according to a later analysis.

Sequencing used PBMCs. The receptor was isolated from a woman under 30 in good health and CMV-seropositive.

CDR3 bases: TGTGCCAGCAGCGGGACTCTACAAGAGACCCAGTACTTC. It specifies CASSGTLQETQYF. The rearrangement links TRBV6-5 to TRBJ2-5; TRBD2 might be the D (6 bases). CDR3 length: 13 residues. Per germline, CDR1 MNHEY and CDR2 SVGAGI. Trimming stripped 6 bases from V and 2 bases from J, with 10 bases between.